This T cell receptor (beta chain) was recorded in a study of T cell repertoires in cytomegalovirus infection. TCRdb itself ran the reads through MiXCR, one entry per CDR3 protein. Here the sample spans a few hundred thousand distinct CDR3 sequences, over 20% being singletons. Trimming removed 5 bases from V and 7 bases from J; junction bases left unmatched: 5. Germline CDR1 reads DFQATT; CDR2 reads SNEGSKA (reference sequence). The CDR3 is 14 residues long. The chain combines TRBV20-1 with TRBJ2-1, with 13 bases matching TRBD2. This receptor was obtained from a human donor in good health (CMV status not recorded). Some clones in this sample may be carry-over from other donors' samples. The sample was CD8+ T cells from PBMCs. The CDR3 protein is CSARTSGGRNEQFF. Written as DNA, the CDR3 is TGCAGTGCTCGGACTAGCGGGGGCCGAAATGAGCAGTTCTTC.